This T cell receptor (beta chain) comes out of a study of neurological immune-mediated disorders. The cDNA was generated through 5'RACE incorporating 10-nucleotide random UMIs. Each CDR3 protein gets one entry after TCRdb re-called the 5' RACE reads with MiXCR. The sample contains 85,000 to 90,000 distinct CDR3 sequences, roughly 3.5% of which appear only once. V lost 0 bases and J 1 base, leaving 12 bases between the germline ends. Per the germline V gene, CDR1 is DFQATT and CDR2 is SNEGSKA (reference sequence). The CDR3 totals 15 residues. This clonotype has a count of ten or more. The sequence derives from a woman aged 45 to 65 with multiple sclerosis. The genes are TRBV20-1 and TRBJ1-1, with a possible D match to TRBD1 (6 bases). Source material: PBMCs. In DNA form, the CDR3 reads TGCAGTGCTAGAGATCCCGGGGGCGCGAACACTGAAGCTTTCTTT. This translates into CSARDPGGANTEAFF.